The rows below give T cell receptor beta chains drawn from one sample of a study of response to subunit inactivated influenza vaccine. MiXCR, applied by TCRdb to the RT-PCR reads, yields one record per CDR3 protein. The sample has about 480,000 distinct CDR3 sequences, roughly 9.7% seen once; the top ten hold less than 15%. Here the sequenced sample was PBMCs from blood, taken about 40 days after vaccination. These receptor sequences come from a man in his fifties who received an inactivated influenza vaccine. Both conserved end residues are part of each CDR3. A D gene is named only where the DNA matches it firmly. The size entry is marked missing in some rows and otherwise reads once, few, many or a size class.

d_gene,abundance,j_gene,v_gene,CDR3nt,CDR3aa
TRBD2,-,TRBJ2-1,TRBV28,TGTGCCAGCAGGGGGGGGACTAGCGGCTTCTACAATGAGCAGTTCTTC,CASRGGTSGFYNEQFF
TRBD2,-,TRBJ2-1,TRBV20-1,TGCAGTGCTAGAGATCCACTAGCGTTCAATGAGCAGTTCTTC,CSARDPLAFNEQFF
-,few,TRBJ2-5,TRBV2,TGTGCCAGCAGGGAAAGTAGCGGGACAGGCAAAGAGACCCAGTACTTC,CASRESSGTGKETQYF
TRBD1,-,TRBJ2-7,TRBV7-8,TGTGCCAGCAGCTTAGGTGGGGGACAGGATCCTTACGAGCAGTACTTC,CASSLGGGQDPYEQYF
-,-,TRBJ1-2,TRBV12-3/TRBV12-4,TGTGCCAGCAGTTCCGGGATCTATGGCTACACCTTC,CASSSGIYGYTF
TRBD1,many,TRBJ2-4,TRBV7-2,TGTGCCAGCGCCGACAGGGTCACGAACATTCAGTACTTC,CASADRVTNIQYF
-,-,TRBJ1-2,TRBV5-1,TGCGCCAGCACTCCCGATGGAGGGTCGAGGTATGGCTACACCTTC,CASTPDGGSRYGYTF
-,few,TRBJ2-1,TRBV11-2,TGTGCCAGCAGCCCACAACGCTCCTACAATGAGCAGTTCTTC,CASSPQRSYNEQFF
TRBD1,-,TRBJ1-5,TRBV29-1,TGCAGCGCTTGGGGGGGACAGCACAATCAGCCCCAGCATTTT,CSAWGGQHNQPQHF
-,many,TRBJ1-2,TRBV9,TGTGCCAGCAGCGGCCCCGGAGACGGTTACAACTATGGCTACACCTTC,CASSGPGDGYNYGYTF
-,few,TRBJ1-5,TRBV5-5,TGTGCCAGCAGCCTAAGGGGCTGGCCCCAGCATTTT,CASSLRGWPQHF
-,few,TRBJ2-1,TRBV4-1,TGCGCCAGCAGCCAATCGGGGGAGCAGTTCTTC,CASSQSGEQFF
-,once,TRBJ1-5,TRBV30,TGTGCCTGGGGAACGGGGGCAAAGCCCCAGCATTTT,CAWGTGAKPQHF
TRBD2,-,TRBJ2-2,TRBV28,TGTGCCAGCAGTTTGTTCGGGACTACGAACACCGGGGAGCTGTTTTTT,CASSLFGTTNTGELFF
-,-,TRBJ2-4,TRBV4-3,TGCGCCAGCAGCCCAAACAGGGTTGGCAACATTCAGTACTTC,CASSPNRVGNIQYF